Below, one TCR beta chain is given with its context. This table comes from immunoSEQ multiplex PCR, and its TCRdb copy is limited to in-frame clones, with some not included. Of tens of thousands of clones listed, 85% are singletons. Time point given: blood 4 weeks post-SBRT, at nephrectomy. Stated treatment: 15 Gy SBRT to primary tumor, nephrectomy 4 weeks later. The data stem from a study of radiation and T cells in renal cell carcinoma. The CDR3 runs 15 residues. The V gene's germline CDR1 is SGHRS and CDR2 YFSETQ. V gave up 5 bases and J gave up 4 bases, with 19 bases separating them. The V and J genes are TRBV5-1 and TRBJ2-7; perhaps TRBD2 as D (5 bases). The source was blood, collected from a patient whose treatment included radiotherapy and nephrectomy. The TCR was taken from a man aged 50 to 60 with renal cell carcinoma. The CDR3 nucleotides are TGCGCCAGCAGGGTTGAGGTGACGGGAATTTACGAGCAGTACTTC. Translation: CASRVEVTGIYEQYF.